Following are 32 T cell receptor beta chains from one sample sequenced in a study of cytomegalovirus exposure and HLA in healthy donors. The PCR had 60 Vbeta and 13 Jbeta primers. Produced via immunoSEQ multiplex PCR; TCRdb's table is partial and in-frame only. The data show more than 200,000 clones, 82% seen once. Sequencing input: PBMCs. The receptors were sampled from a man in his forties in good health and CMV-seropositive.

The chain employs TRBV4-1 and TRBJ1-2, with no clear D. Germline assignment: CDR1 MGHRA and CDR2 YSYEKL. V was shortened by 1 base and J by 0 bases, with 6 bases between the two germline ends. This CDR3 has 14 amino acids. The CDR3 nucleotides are TGCGCCAGCAGCCAAGGGTACTCTAACTATGGCTACACCTTC. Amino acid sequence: CASSQGYSNYGYTF.

DNA of the CDR3: TGCAGCGTGTGGCAGGGGGCGCGGGGCTACACCTTC. Residues: CSVWQGARGYTF. The rearrangement links TRBV29-1 to TRBJ1-2, with TRBD1 matching 8 bases. The CDR3 has 12 residues. Losses at the gene ends were 6 bases for V and 8 bases for J; bases not matched to a gene: 8. Per germline, CDR1 SQVTM and CDR2 ANQGSEA.

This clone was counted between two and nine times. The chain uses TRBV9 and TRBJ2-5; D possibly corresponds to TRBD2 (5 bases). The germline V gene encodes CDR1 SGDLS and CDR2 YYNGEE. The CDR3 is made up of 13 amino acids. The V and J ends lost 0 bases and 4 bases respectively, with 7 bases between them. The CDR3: CASSVDGIETQYF. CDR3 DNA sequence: TGTGCCAGCAGCGTAGACGGGATAGAGACCCAGTACTTC.

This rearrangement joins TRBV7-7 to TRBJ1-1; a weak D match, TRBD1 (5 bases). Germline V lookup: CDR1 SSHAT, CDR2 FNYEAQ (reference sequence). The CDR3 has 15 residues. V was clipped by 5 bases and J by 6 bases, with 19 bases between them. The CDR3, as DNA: TGTGCCAGCAGCCCTAAACCGGGGGATTACGCTGAAGCTTTCTTT. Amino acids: CASSPKPGDYAEAFF.

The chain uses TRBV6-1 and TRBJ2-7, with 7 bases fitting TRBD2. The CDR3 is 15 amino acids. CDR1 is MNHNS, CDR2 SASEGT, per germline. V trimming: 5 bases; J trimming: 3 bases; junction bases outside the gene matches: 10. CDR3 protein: CASSLRASGVYEQYV. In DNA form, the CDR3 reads TGTGCCAGCAGTCTTCGAGCTAGCGGAGTCTACGAGCAGTACGTC.

CDR3 nucleotide sequence: TGTGCCAGCAGTGTTGCAGCCGGGTCCACTGAAGCTTTCTTT. Amino acid sequence: CASSVAAGSTEAFF. The genes are TRBV25-1 and TRBJ1-1; D call uncertain. Germline V gene sequence: CDR1 MGHDK, CDR2 SYGVNS. The CDR3 is made up of 14 amino acids. The V end lost 4 bases, the J end lost 4 bases, and 13 bases lay between the germline ends. Full variable domain (rest looked up from reference TRBV25-1 and TRBJ1-1): EADIYQTPRYLVIGTGKKITLECSQTMGHDKMYWYQQDPGMELHLIHYSYGVNSTEKGDLSSESTVSRIRTEHFPLTLESARPSHTSQYLCASSVAAGSTEAFFGQGTRLTVV.

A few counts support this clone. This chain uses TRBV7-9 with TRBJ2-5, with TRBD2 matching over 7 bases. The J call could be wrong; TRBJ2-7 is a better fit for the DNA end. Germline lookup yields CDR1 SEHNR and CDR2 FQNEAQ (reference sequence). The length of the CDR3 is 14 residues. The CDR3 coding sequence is TGTGCCAGCAGCCCAGGGACTACCACCTACGAGCAGTACTTC. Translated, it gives CASSPGTTTYEQYF.

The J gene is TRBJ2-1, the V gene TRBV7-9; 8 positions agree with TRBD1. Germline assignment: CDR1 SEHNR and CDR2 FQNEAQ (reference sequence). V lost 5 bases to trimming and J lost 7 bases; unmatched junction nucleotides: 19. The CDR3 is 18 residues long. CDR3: CASSEGVLGGQAKNEQFF. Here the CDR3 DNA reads TGTGCCAGCAGCGAAGGGGTCTTAGGGGGACAGGCAAAAAATGAGCAGTTCTTC.

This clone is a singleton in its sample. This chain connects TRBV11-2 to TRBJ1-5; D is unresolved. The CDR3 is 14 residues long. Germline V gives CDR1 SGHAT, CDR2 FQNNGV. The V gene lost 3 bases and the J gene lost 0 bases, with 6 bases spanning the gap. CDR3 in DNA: TGTGCCAGCAGCTTCAGTGATAGCAATCAGCCCCAGCATTTT. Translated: CASSFSDSNQPQHF.

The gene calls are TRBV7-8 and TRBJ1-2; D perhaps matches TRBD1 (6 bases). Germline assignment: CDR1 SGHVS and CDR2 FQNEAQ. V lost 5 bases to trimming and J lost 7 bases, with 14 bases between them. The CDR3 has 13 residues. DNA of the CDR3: TGTGCCAGCAGCCCAAGGGGGATCCGTGGCTACACCTTC. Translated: CASSPRGIRGYTF. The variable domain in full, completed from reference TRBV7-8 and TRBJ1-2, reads GAGVSQSPRYKVAKRGQDVALRCDPISGHVSLFWYQQALGQGPEFLTYFQNEAQLDKSGLPSDRFFAERPEGSVSTLKIQRTQQEDSAVYLCASSPRGIRGYTFGSGTRLTVV.

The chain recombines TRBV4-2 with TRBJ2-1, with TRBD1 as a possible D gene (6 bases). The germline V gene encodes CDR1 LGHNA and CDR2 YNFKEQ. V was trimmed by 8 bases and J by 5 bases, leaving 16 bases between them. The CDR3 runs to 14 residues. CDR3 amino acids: CASADSRGHNEQFF. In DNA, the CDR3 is TGTGCCAGCGCGGACAGCCGGGGCCACAATGAGCAGTTCTTC.

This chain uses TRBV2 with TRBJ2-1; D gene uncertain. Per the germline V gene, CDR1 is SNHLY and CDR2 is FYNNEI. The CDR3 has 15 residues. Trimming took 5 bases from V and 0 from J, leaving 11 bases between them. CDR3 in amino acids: CASSPIDFSYNEQFF. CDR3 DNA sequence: TGTGCCAGCAGTCCCATAGATTTCTCCTACAATGAGCAGTTCTTC. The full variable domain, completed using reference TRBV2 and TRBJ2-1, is EPEVTQTPSHQVTQMGQEVILRCVPISNHLYFYWYRQILGQKVEFLVSFYNNEISEKSEIFDDQFSVERPDGSNFTLKIRSTKLEDSAMYFCASSPIDFSYNEQFFGPGTRLTVL.

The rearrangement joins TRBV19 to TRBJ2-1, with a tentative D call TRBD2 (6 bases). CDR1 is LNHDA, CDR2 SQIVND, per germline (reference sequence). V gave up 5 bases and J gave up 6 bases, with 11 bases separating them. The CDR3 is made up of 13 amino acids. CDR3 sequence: CASSLGLSNEQFF. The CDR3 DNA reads TGTGCCAGTAGTTTGGGACTCTCCAATGAGCAGTTCTTC.

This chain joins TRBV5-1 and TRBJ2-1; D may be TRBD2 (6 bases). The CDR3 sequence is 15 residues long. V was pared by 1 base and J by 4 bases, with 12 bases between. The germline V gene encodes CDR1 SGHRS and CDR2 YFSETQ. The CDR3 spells CASSLITGAYNEQFF. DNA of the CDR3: TGCGCCAGCAGCTTGATAACGGGAGCTTACAATGAGCAGTTCTTC.

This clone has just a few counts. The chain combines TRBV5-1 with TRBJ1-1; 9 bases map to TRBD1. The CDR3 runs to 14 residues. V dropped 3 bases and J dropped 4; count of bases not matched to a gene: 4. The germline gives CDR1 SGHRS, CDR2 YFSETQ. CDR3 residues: CASSSTGGLTEAFF. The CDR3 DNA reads TGCGCCAGCAGCTCGACAGGGGGACTCACTGAAGCTTTCTTT.

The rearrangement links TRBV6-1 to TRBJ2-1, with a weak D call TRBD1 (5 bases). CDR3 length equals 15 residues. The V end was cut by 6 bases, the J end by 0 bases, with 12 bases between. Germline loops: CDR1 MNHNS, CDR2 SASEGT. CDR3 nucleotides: TGTGCCAGCAGCCGACAAGGGGTCTCCTACAATGAGCAGTTCTTC. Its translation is CASSRQGVSYNEQFF.

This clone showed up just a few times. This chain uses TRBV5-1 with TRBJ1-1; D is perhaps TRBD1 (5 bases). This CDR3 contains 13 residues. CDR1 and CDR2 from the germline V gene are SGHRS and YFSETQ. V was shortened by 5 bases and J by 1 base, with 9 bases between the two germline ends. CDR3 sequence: CASRYGQNTEAFF. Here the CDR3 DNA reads TGCGCCAGCAGATATGGACAGAACACTGAAGCTTTCTTT.

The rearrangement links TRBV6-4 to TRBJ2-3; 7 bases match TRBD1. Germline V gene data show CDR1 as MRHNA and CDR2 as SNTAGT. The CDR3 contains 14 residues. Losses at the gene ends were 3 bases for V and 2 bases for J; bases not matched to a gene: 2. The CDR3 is CASSEDRVTDTQYF. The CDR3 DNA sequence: TGTGCCAGCAGTGAAGACAGGGTCACAGATACGCAGTATTTT.

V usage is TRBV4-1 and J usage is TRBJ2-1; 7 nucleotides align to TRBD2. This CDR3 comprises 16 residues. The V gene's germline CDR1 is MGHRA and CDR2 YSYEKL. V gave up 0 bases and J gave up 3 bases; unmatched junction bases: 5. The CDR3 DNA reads TGCGCCAGCAGCCAAGAGGGTAGCGGGTACTACAATGAGCAGTTCTTC. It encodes CASSQEGSGYYNEQFF.

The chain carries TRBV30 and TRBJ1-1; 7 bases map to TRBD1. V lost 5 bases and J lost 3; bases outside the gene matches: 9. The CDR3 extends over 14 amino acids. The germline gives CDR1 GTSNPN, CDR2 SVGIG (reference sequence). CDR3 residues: CAWGRDRRDTEAFF. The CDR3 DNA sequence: TGTGCCTGGGGTCGGGACAGAAGGGACACTGAAGCTTTCTTT.

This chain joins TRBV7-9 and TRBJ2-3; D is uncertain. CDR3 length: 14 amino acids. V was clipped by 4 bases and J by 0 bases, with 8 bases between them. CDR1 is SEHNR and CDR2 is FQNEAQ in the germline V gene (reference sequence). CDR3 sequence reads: CASSSTQSTDTQYF. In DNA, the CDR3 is TGTGCCAGCAGCTCCACCCAGAGCACAGATACGCAGTATTTT.

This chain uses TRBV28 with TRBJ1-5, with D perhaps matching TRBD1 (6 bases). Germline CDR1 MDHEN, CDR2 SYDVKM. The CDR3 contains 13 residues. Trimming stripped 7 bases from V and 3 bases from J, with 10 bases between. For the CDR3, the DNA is TGTGCCAGCATGGACAGTGTCAATCAGCCCCAGCATTTT. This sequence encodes CASMDSVNQPQHF.

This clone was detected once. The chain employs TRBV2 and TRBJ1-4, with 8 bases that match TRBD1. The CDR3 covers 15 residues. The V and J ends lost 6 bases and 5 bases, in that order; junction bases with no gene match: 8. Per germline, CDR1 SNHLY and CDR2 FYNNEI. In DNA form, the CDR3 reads TGTGCCAGCAGCATAGGACAGGGAACGAATGAAAAACTGTTTTTT. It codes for CASSIGQGTNEKLFF.

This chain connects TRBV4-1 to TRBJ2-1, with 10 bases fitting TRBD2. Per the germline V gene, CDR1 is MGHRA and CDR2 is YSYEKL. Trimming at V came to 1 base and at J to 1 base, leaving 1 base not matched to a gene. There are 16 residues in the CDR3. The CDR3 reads CASSQGLAGSYNEQFF. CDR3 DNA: TGCGCCAGCAGCCAAGGACTAGCGGGTTCCTACAATGAGCAGTTCTTC.

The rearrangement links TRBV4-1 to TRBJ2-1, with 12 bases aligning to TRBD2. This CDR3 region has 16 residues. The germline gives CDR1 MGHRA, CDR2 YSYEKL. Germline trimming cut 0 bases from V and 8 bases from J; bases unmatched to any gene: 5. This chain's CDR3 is CASSQELAGGFYEQFF. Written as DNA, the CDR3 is TGCGCCAGCAGCCAAGAGCTAGCGGGAGGGTTCTATGAGCAGTTCTTC.

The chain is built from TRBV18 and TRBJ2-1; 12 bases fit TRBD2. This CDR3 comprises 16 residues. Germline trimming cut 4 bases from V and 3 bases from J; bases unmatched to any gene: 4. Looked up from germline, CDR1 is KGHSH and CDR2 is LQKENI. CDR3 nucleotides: TGTGCCAGCTCACTTTGGACTAGCGGGATCTACAATGAGCAGTTCTTC. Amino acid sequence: CASSLWTSGIYNEQFF.

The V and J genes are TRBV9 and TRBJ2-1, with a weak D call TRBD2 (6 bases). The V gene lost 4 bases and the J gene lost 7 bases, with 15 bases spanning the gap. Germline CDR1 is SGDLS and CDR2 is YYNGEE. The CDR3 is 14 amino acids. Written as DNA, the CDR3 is TGTGCCAGCAGCCCCCTGGGACTCGGGAATGAGCAGTTCTTC. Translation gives CASSPLGLGNEQFF.

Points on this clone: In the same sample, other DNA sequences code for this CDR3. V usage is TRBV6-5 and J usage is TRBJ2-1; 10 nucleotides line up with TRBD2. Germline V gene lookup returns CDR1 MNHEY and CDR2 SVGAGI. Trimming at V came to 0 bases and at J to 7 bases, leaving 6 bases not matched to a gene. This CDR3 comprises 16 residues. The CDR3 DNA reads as TGTGCCAGCAGTTACTCGAGCGGGAGGGCCGGGAATGAGCAGTTCTTC. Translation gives CASSYSSGRAGNEQFF.

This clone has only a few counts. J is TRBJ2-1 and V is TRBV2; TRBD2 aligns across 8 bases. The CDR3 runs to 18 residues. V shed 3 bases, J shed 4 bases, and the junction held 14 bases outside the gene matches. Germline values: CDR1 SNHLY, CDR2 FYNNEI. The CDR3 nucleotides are TGTGCCAGCAGTGAGGGTCCAATGCGGGGGGCAGGGTACAATGAGCAGTTCTTC. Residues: CASSEGPMRGAGYNEQFF.

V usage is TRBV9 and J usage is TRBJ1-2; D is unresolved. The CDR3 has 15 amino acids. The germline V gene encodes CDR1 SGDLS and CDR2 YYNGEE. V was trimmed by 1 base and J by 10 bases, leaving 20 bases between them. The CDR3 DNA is TGTGCCAGCAGCGTATCTGCACAGCGGGCGCATGACTACACCTTC. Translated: CASSVSAQRAHDYTF.

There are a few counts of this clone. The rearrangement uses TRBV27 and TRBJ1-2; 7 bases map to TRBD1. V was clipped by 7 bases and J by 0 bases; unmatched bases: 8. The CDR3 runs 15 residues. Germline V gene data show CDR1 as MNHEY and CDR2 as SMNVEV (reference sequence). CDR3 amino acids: CASTPGQDSNYGYTF. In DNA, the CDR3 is TGTGCCAGCACTCCCGGACAGGATTCTAACTATGGCTACACCTTC.

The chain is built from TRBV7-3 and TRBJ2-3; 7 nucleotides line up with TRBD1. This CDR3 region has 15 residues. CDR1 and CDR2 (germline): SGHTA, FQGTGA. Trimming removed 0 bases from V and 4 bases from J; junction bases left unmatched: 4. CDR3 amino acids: CASSLTVTGADTQYF. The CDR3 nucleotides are TGTGCCAGCAGCTTAACGGTAACAGGGGCAGATACGCAGTATTTT.